A selection of T cell receptor beta chains follows, all from one sample in a study of regulatory T cells in long-lasting Graves disease. MiXCR, applied by TCRdb to the multiplex PCR reads, yields one record per CDR3 protein. The sample has 300,000 to 450,000 distinct CDR3 sequences; roughly a sixth are singletons. Sequenced here: peripheral blood mononuclear cells (PBMCs), sampled at new diagnosis, from a patient treated with antithyroid drugs. These receptor sequences come from a female donor with Graves disease. Both conserved end residues are part of each CDR3.

TRBV6-5,TRBJ1-5,CASSYVGGRVQPQHF
TRBV6-1,TRBJ1-1,CASTGGGEAFF
TRBV28,TRBJ2-5,CASSLGTSGGQETQYF
TRBV7-3,TRBJ2-1,CASGGGYNEQFF
TRBV4-3,TRBJ1-1,CASSQEIQRAAEAFF
TRBV15,TRBJ1-5,CATSARGVSSNQPQHF
TRBV28,TRBJ1-1,CASSPLTGMTPEAFF
TRBV6-1,TRBJ2-7,CASSPERAGQGQLFSYEQYF
TRBV28,TRBJ2-5,CASRETRGQETQYF
TRBV28,TRBJ2-3,CASSNGQGDTDTQYF